Below, 3 T cell receptor beta chains from the same sample are listed, as sequenced in a study of blood T cells in healthy people across ages. A second PCR of 7 to 11 cycles used a sample-barcoded 5' primer and a J-beta primer mix. TCRdb re-called the 5' RACE reads through MiXCR, storing one row per CDR3 protein. The sample comprises roughly 800,000 distinct CDR3 sequences, roughly 64% of which are singletons, and about 20% rests with the top ten. Material: blood. Receptors were obtained from a man aged 25 to 40 in good health.

This clonotype was counted once. The chain employs TRBV28 and TRBJ2-7; 8 bases map to TRBD1. Germline V CDR1 and CDR2: MDHEN, SYDVKM. There are 15 residues in the CDR3. The ends lost 6 bases at V and 3 bases at J; junction bases unmatched: 10. DNA of the CDR3: TGTGCCAGCAGAGGGACCGGGACAGGAAACTACGAGCAGTACTTC. Amino acids: CASRGTGTGNYEQYF.

The chain employs TRBV12-5 and TRBJ2-5; a weak D match, TRBD1 (5 bases). The germline V gene encodes CDR1 LGHNT and CDR2 FRNRAP. The CDR3 spans 16 residues. Trimming took off 1 base at V and 1 base at J, with 13 bases between the two ends. The CDR3 sequence is CASGLGPRGLQETQYF. CDR3 sequence (DNA): TGTGCTAGTGGTTTGGGGCCTAGGGGTCTCCAAGAGACCCAGTACTTC.

The V call is TRBV7-2, the J call TRBJ1-2; possible D gene TRBD1, 5 bases. The V gene lost 5 bases and the J gene lost 4 bases, with 14 bases spanning the gap. The CDR3 is 14 amino acids. From germline, CDR1 is SGHTA and CDR2 FQGNSA. This CDR3 is CASSVVGVGYGYTF. DNA of the CDR3: TGTGCCAGCAGCGTAGTGGGGGTCGGCTATGGCTACACCTTC. The complete variable domain, with remaining parts taken from reference TRBV7-2 and TRBJ1-2, reads GAGVSQSPSNKVTEKGKDVELRCDPISGHTALYWYRQSLGQGLEFLIYFQGNSAPDKSGLPSDRFSAERTGGSVSTLTIQRTQQEDSAVYLCASSVVGVGYGYTFGSGTRLTVV.